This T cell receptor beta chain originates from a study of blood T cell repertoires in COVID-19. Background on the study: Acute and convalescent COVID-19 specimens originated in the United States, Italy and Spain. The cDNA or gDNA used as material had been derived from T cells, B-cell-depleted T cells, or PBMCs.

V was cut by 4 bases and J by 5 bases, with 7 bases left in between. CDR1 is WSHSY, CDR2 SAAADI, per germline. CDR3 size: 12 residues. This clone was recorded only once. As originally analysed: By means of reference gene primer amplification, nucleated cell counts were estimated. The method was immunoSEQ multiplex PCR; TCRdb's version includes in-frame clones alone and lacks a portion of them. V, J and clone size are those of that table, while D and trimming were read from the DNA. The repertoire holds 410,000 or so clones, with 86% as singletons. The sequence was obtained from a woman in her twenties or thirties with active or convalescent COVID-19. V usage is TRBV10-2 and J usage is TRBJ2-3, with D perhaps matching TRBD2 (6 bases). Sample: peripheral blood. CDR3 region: CASSVGGDTQYF. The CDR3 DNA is TGCGCCAGCAGTGTCGGGGGAGATACGCAGTATTTT.